This TCR beta chain was observed in a study of cytomegalovirus exposure and HLA in healthy donors. Notes on the study in general: The study put 150 or so TCR beta chains on its list as cytomegalovirus-associated. Follow-up analysis later connected one missense variant in DCLRE1C with trimming of TCR beta V- and J-genes. The productive fraction for most TCR beta V segments was about 90% or about 30% in an earlier analysis. Fewer N-insertions than the 666-donor mean were reportedly shown by an Asian-associated ancestry cluster in a later analysis.

To note about this clone: The antigen is undetermined.

The study ran its PCR with 60 Vbeta and 13 Jbeta primers. The data were produced by immunoSEQ multiplex PCR, yet TCRdb's version contains in-frame clones alone and is incomplete. The sample lists about 92,000 clones; around 70% were seen once. Germline V gene sequence: CDR1 SGHVS, CDR2 FQNEAQ. J gave up 2 bases and V 4 bases, and 6 bases lay outside the gene matches. The CDR3 spans 15 residues. The chain couples TRBV7-8 to TRBJ2-7; 9 bases are shared with TRBD2. This sequence originates from a man aged 50 to 60 in good health and CMV-seronegative. Sequenced: PBMCs. The CDR3 protein is CASSSVAGDPYEQYF. The CDR3 nucleotides are TGTGCCAGCAGCTCCGTAGCGGGGGACCCCTACGAGCAGTACTTC.